The 13 T cell receptor beta chains given below trace back to one sample, sequenced in a study of blood T cells in healthy people across ages. Then a second PCR, running roughly 7 to 12 cycles, was carried out with a sample-barcoded 5' primer and a J-beta primer mix. TCRdb processed the 5' RACE reads anew with MiXCR; each CDR3 protein has one entry. The table includes about 1.8 million distinct CDR3 sequences, roughly 52% detected once. The material sequenced was blood. The receptors were gathered from a middle-aged woman in good health.

CDR3 in amino acids: CASSLPGQGPSNYGYTF. CDR3 bases: TGTGCCAGCAGCCTCCCGGGACAGGGACCGTCTAACTATGGCTACACCTTC. The rearrangement links TRBV28 to TRBJ1-2, with 9 bases that match TRBD1. The CDR3 loop spans 17 amino acids. CDR1 MDHEN and CDR2 SYDVKM come from the germline V gene. V lost 6 bases and J lost 0; bases outside the gene matches: 11.

The chain links TRBV15 to TRBJ1-1; D is unclear. Per the germline V gene, CDR1 is LNHNV and CDR2 is YYDKDF (reference sequence). The V end lost 3 bases, the J end lost 5 bases, and 13 bases lay between the germline ends. This CDR3 has 14 amino acids. CDR3 DNA sequence: TGTGCCACCAGCAGCTCCCCGATGGGGACTGAAGCTTTCTTT. Its protein product is CATSSSPMGTEAFF.

The CDR3 region has the DNA TGTGCCAGCAGCTTGGGGGGGGCATCTGTGCAGTACTTC. This translates into CASSLGGASVQYF. The J gene is TRBJ2-7, the V gene TRBV7-2; tentatively, D is TRBD2 (7 bases). V was shortened by 3 bases and J by 9 bases, with 15 bases between the two germline ends. Germline assignment: CDR1 SGHTA and CDR2 FQGNSA. The CDR3 length is 13 residues.

The genes are TRBV2 and TRBJ2-6; D unresolved. From germline, CDR1 is SNHLY and CDR2 FYNNEI. Trimming stripped 3 bases from V and 4 bases from J, with 13 bases between. This CDR3 has 16 amino acids. The CDR3 loop reads CASSETRRSGANVLTF. The CDR3 DNA sequence: TGTGCCAGCAGTGAGACGAGGCGATCCGGGGCCAACGTCCTGACTTTC.

The chain links TRBV5-1 to TRBJ2-1, with a weak D call TRBD2 (5 bases). The length of the CDR3 is 13 residues. Germline values: CDR1 SGHRS, CDR2 YFSETQ. V lost 1 base to trimming and J lost 6 bases, with 8 bases between them. The CDR3 sequence is CASSLTRRNEQFF. The CDR3 bases are TGCGCCAGCAGCTTGACTAGACGCAATGAGCAGTTCTTC.

The chain is built from TRBV18 and TRBJ1-2; 7 bases are shared with TRBD1. The CDR3 loop spans 18 amino acids. V was clipped by 0 bases and J by 4 bases; unmatched bases: 14. Germline CDR1 and CDR2: KGHSH and LQKENI. The CDR3 spells CASSPPGRVKTGVYGYTF. For the CDR3, the DNA is TGTGCCAGCTCACCACCGGGCCGGGTGAAAACAGGGGTCTATGGCTACACCTTC.

The chain employs TRBV4-2 and TRBJ2-5; unclear D gene. V was clipped by 1 base and J by 11 bases, with 11 bases between them. The CDR3 is 12 residues long. Germline values: CDR1 LGHNA, CDR2 YNFKEQ. CDR3 in DNA: TGTGCCAGCAGCCAAGTCTTTTCGGAGCAGTACTTC. This codes for CASSQVFSEQYF.

This chain uses TRBV20-1 with TRBJ2-1; a weak D match, TRBD1 (8 bases). The germline gives CDR1 DFQATT, CDR2 SNEGSKA (reference sequence). The CDR3 has 14 residues. V lost 5 bases, J lost 4 bases, and 15 bases lay in between. The CDR3 loop reads CSAREDRDYNEQFF. The CDR3 coding sequence is TGCAGTGCTCGGGAGGACAGGGATTACAATGAGCAGTTCTTC.

The chain joins TRBV6-2 or TRBV6-3 to TRBJ2-7; TRBD1 matches 12 bases. This CDR3 has 16 amino acids. Germline trimming cut 4 bases from V and 3 bases from J; bases unmatched to any gene: 7. Germline CDR1 MNHEY, CDR2 SVGEGT. For the CDR3, the DNA is TGTGCCAGCAGTTCGCTACGGGACAGGGGGCTCTACGAGCAGTACTTC. It specifies CASSSLRDRGLYEQYF.

J is TRBJ2-7 and V is TRBV2, with TRBD2 matching 10 bases. The germline V gene has CDR1 SNHLY and CDR2 FYNNEI. CDR3 length equals 14 residues. V lost 6 bases and J lost 10; bases outside the gene matches: 12. CDR3 in DNA: TGTGCCAGCAGAGACCAGCGGGGGGGCCCTTCCCAGTACTTC. It encodes CASRDQRGGPSQYF. Full variable domain (remainder filled in from reference TRBV2 and TRBJ2-7): EPEVTQTPSHQVTQMGQEVILRCVPISNHLYFYWYRQILGQKVEFLVSFYNNEISEKSEIFDDQFSVERPDGSNFTLKIRSTKLEDSAMYFCASRDQRGGPSQYFGPGTRLTVT.

This clonotype was counted ten times or more. This CDR3 reads CASSFIIGSNEQFF. Here the CDR3 DNA reads TGTGCCAGCAGCTTTATCATAGGAAGCAATGAGCAGTTCTTC. The rearrangement joins TRBV7-2 to TRBJ2-1; D unresolved. From germline, CDR1 is SGHTA and CDR2 FQGNSA. V was pared by 3 bases and J by 6 bases, with 12 bases between. The length of the CDR3 is 14 residues.

On this clonotype itself: A much more abundant neighbour one base away suggests this may be a read error. This chain links TRBV27 with TRBJ2-1; D call uncertain. The CDR3 length is 13 residues. Germline loops: CDR1 MNHEY, CDR2 SMNVEV (reference sequence). Trimming left V 7 bases short and J 5 bases short, with 12 bases between. Written as DNA, the CDR3 is TGTGCCAGCAATCCAAGGACGGACAATGAGCAGTTCTTC. Translation gives CASNPRTDNEQFF.

This chain links TRBV12-3 or TRBV12-4 with TRBJ2-1, with 10 bases that match TRBD2. The CDR3 has 15 amino acids. Germline trimming cut 8 bases from V and 4 bases from J; bases unmatched to any gene: 8. CDR3 sequence: CASRGTSARYNEQFF. The CDR3, as DNA: TGTGCCAGCCGCGGGACTAGCGCCCGATACAATGAGCAGTTCTTC.